This T cell receptor (beta chain) was retrieved from a study of technical replicates of blood from a handful of donors. Trimming cost V 4 bases and J 3 bases; bases outside gene matches: 3. This CDR3 region has 15 residues. Germline V CDR1 and CDR2: SGDLS, YYNGEE. Assay used: immunoSEQ multiplex PCR; TCRdb lists only in-frame clones, some missing. The sample lists roughly 80,000 clones, 94% occurring once. The receptor comes from a human donor in good health. V usage is TRBV9 and J usage is TRBJ2-3, with 12 bases that match TRBD2. Material: T cells isolated from PBMCs. The CDR3 loop reads CASSLGLAGTDTQYF. The CDR3 coding sequence is TGTGCCAGCAGCTTAGGACTAGCGGGAACAGATACGCAGTATTTT.